This TCR beta chain was sequenced for a study of control samples from healthy donors and cancer patients. CDR1 SEHNR and CDR2 FQNEAQ come from the germline V gene (reference sequence). This CDR3 has 15 residues. With V trimmed by 5 bases and J by 5 bases, 8 bases remained unmatched. Assay: immunoSEQ multiplex PCR; the TCRdb copy retains only in-frame clones and omits some. This sample has 100,000 or so clones, with roughly 85% found just once. The chain has TRBV7-9 and TRBJ1-2; TRBD1 matches 10 bases. Sequences were obtained from blood. This TCR was recovered from a woman aged 50 to 60 in good health. Here the CDR3 DNA reads TGTGCCAGCAGCCAAGGGACAGGGGTTGGTTATGGCTACACCTTC. Translation: CASSQGTGVGYGYTF. The full variable domain, in which reference TRBV7-9 and TRBJ1-2 provide the parts outside the CDR3, is DTGVSQNPRHKITKRGQNVTFRCDPISEHNRLYWYRQTLGQGPEFLTYFQNEAQLEKSRLLSDRFSAERPKGSFSTLEIQRTEQGDSAMYLCASSQGTGVGYGYTFGSGTRLTVV.